This T cell receptor (beta chain) was documented in a study of blood T cells in healthy people across ages. This CDR3 has 15 amino acids. The germline V gene encodes CDR1 ENHRY and CDR2 SYGVKD. The V gene end was trimmed by 9 bases and the J gene end by 9 bases; junction bases not matched to a gene: 15. Healthy Caucasian individuals from Russia aged about 6 to 100 served as donors. Primed by a sample-barcoded 5' primer and a J-beta primer mix, a second PCR proceeded for about 6 to 12 cycles. TCRdb passed the 5' RACE reads through MiXCR, listing each CDR3 protein once. The repertoire holds 540,000 or so distinct CDR3 sequences, with 25% to 30% as singletons.

The origin of this receptor is a woman between 65 and 79 years old in good health. The chain uses TRBV10-3 and TRBJ2-1; 9 positions agree with TRBD1. The sample consisted of blood. DNA of the CDR3: TGTGCCATTAGAGGAGCACAGGGGGCGCGGCCTGAGCAGTTCTTC. Its protein is CAIRGAQGARPEQFF.